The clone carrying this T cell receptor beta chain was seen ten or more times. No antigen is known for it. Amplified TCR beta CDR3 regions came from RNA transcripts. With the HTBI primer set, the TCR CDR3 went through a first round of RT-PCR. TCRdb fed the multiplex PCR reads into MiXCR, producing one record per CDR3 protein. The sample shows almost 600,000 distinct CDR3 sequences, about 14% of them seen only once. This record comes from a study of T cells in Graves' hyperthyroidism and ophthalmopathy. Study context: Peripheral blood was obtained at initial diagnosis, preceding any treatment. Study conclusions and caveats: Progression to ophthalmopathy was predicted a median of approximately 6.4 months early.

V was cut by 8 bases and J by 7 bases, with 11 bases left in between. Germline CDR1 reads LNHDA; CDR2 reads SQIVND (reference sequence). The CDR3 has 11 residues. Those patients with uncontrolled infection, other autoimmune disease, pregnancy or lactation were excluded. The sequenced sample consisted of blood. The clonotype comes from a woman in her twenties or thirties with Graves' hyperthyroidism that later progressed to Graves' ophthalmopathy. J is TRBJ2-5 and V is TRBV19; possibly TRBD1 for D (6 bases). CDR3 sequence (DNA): TGTGCCAGTCAACTGGGGGCGACCCAGTACTTC. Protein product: CASQLGATQYF.